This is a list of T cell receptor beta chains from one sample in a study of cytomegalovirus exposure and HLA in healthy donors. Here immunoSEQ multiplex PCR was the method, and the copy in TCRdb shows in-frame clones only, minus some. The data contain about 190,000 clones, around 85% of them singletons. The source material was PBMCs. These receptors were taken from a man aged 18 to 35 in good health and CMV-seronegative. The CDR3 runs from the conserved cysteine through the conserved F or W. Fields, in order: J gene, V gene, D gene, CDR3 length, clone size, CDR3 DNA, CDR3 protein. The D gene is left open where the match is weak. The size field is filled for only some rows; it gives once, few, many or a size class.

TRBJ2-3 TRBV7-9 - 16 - TGTGCCAGCAGCTTAGGTGGCATAGCGGGCACAGATACGCAGTATTTT CASSLGGIAGTDTQYF
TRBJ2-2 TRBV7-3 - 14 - TGTGCCAGCAGCTTCCGGGACTCCTTCGGGGAGCTGTTTTTT CASSFRDSFGELFF
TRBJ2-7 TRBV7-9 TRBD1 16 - TGTTCCAGCAGCTGGGACCGGGACAGTCCTTCCTACGAGCAGTACTTC CSSSWDRDSPSYEQYF
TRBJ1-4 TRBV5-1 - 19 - TGCGCCAGCAGCCCCTTTTCACCGGGATCCCTTGCAACTAATGAAAAACTGTTTTTT CASSPFSPGSLATNEKLFF
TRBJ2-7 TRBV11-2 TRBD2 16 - TGTGCCAGCAGCTTAGTGGCTAGCGGGATGGCCTACGAGCAGTACTTC CASSLVASGMAYEQYF
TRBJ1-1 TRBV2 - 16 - TGTGCCAGCACTCCCAGGAGGGGCGTAGGTGGTACTGAAGCTTTCTTT CASTPRRGVGGTEAFF
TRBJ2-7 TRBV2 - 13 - TGTGCCAGCAGCGGAGCGTCCTCCTACGAGCAGTACTTC CASSGASSYEQYF
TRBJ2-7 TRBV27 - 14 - TGTGCCAGCGGACCCCTACCAACCGGGGGCGAGCAGTACTTC CASGPLPTGGEQYF
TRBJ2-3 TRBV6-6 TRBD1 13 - TGTGCCTGCCAGGGGGCCTTACCAGATACGCAGTATTTT CACQGALPDTQYF
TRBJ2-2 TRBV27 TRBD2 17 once TGTGCCAGCACCGACGCCAGGGCGGGAGTTAACACCGGGGAGCTGTTTTTT CASTDARAGVNTGELFF
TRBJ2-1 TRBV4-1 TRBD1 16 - TGCGCCAGCAGCCAAGATCAGGGACAGGGAAACAATGAGCAGTTCTTC CASSQDQGQGNNEQFF
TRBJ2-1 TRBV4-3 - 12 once TGCGCCAGCAGCCAAGCCAACGGTGAGCAGTTCTTC CASSQANGEQFF
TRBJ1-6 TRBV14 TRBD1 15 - TGTGCCAGCAGGCGGACAGGGGAAAATAATTCACCCCTCCACTTT CASRRTGENNSPLHF
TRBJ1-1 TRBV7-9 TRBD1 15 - TGTGCCAGCAGCGCGGGACAGGGGGCAAACACTGAAGCTTTCTTT CASSAGQGANTEAFF
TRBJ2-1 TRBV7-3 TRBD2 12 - TGTGCCAGCAGCTATAGCGGGACTGAGCAGTTCTTC CASSYSGTEQFF
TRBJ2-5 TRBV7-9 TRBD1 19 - TGTGCCAGCAGCGCCAGGACAGGGGAGGTGGCCCCAAGACAAGAGACCCAGTACTTC CASSARTGEVAPRQETQYF
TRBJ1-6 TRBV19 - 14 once TGTGCCAGTAGTTCCCGGACAGAAGATTCACCCCTCCACTTT CASSSRTEDSPLHF
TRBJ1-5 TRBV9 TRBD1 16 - TGTGCCAGCAGCGTAGGCCTAGGACAGGGAGAACAGCCCCAGCATTTT CASSVGLGQGEQPQHF
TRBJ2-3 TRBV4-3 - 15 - TGCGCCAGCAGCCAAGGGAAGCTAGAAGCAGATACGCAGTATTTT CASSQGKLEADTQYF
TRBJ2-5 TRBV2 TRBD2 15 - TGTGCCAGCAGTGACCGACTAGCGGGGGCTGGGGCCCAGTACTTC CASSDRLAGAGAQYF
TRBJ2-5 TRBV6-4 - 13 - TGTGCCAGCAGCGTTAGGGGCGGAGAGACCCAGTACTTC CASSVRGGETQYF
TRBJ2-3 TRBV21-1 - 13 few TGTGCCAGCCTGCGAGGGATGGTAGATACGCAGTATTTT CASLRGMVDTQYF
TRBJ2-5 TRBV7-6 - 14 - TGTGCCAGCAGCTTAGCTACTAACCAAGAGACCCAGTACTTC CASSLATNQETQYF
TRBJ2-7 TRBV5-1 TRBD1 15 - TGCGCCAGCAGCTTGGCTTCGGACAGGAACTACGAGCAGTACTTC CASSLASDRNYEQYF
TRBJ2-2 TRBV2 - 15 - TGTGCCAGCAGTGAGGAGGGAGGTGGCACCGGGGAGCTGTTTTTT CASSEEGGGTGELFF
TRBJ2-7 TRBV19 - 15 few TGTGCCAGTAGTATGGTCGGACAACGTAGCTACGAGCAGTACTTC CASSMVGQRSYEQYF
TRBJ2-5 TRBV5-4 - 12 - TGTGCCAGCAGTTCCAGTCAAGAGACCCAGTACTTC CASSSSQETQYF